This T cell receptor (beta chain) was captured in a study of blood T cell repertoires in COVID-19. Trimming left V 2 bases short and J 3 bases short, with 8 bases between. Germline CDR1 and CDR2: MDHEN and SYDVKM. The CDR3 sequence is 14 residues long. Sequenced by immunoSEQ multiplex PCR; TCRdb stores in-frame clones only, minus some. The profile shows roughly 71,000 clones, 80% of them singletons. The chain joins TRBV28 to TRBJ1-3, with D uncertain. The sequenced sample was peripheral blood. This TCR was recovered from an older man who had recovered from COVID-19. The chain's CDR3 is CASSLPASGNTIYF. Written as DNA, the CDR3 is TGTGCCAGCAGTTTACCCGCCAGTGGAAACACCATATATTTT.